One sample yielded the 31 T cell receptor beta chains listed below, sequenced in a study of CD8+CD57+ T cells in acquired aplastic anemia. Genomic DNA, serving as template, underwent TCR beta VDJ and CDR3 profiling. MiXCR, run by TCRdb on the reads, gives a single entry per CDR3 protein. The profile shows just over 150,000 distinct CDR3 sequences, 48% of them singletons. Patients picked for sequencing had shown CD8+CD57+ cell expansion detected by flow cytometry. Material for sequencing was sorted CD4+, CD8+, or CD8+CD57+ T cells (not recorded which) from PBMCs. These receptors were collected from a human donor with aplastic anemia.

Ten or more counts support this clonotype. The V call is TRBV6-2 or TRBV6-3, the J call TRBJ2-7; D uncertain. The CDR3 covers 14 residues. Germline V gene sequence: CDR1 MNHEY, CDR2 SVGEGT. The V end was cut by 0 bases, the J end by 0 bases, with 6 bases between. The CDR3 DNA is TGTGCCAGCAGTTACTCGTCCAACTCCTACGAGCAGTACTTC. Amino acid sequence: CASSYSSNSYEQYF.

This clonotype was recorded at least ten times. The chain employs TRBV9 and TRBJ2-6; D may be TRBD2 (5 bases). The CDR3 has 15 residues. Germline V CDR1 and CDR2: SGDLS, YYNGEE. Trimming took 2 bases from V and 2 from J, leaving 8 bases between them. The DNA of the CDR3 is TGTGCCAGCAGCGTGTCGGGGACTGGGGCCAACGTCCTGACTTTC. Its protein product is CASSVSGTGANVLTF.

This clonotype is a singleton in its sample. A junction boundary mismatches the germline segment, possibly from a read error. The gene calls are TRBV7-3 and TRBJ2-2; D perhaps matches TRBD1 (6 bases). The CDR3 covers 16 residues. In germline, CDR1 is SGHTA, CDR2 FQGTGA. CDR3 nucleotide sequence: TGTGCCAGCAGCTTAACTGGACAGCCATACACCGGAGAGCTGTTTTTT. Translation: CASSLTGQPYTGELFF.

This clonotype was found many times. This rearrangement joins TRBV7-2 to TRBJ2-1; D remains unclear. The V end lost 2 bases, the J end lost 2 bases, and 19 bases lay between the germline ends. Germline V gene sequence: CDR1 SGHTA, CDR2 FQGNSA. This CDR3 is built from 18 residues. DNA for the CDR3: TGTGCCAGCAGCTTACCATGGAACAGACCTAAACCCTACAATGAGCAGTTCTTC. Translation: CASSLPWNRPKPYNEQFF.

The chain carries TRBV2 and TRBJ1-1; D is undetermined. CDR1 and CDR2 (germline): SNHLY, FYNNEI. The CDR3 has 11 amino acids. Trimming cost V 4 bases and J 8 bases, with 8 bases left between them. This chain's CDR3 is CASSGRAEAFF. Written as DNA, the CDR3 is TGTGCCAGCAGTGGTAGGGCGGAAGCTTTCTTT.

This clonotype was seen many times. The chain carries TRBV7-9 and TRBJ1-1, with D hard to call. CDR3 length equals 15 residues. The germline V and J ends were trimmed by 5 bases and 9 bases, with 22 bases remaining between them. Germline CDR1 SEHNR, CDR2 FQNEAQ (reference sequence). The CDR3 DNA reads as TGTGCCAGCAGCCCTAAAGAAGATATCAACTTTAAAGCTTTCTTT. Translating gives CASSPKEDINFKAFF.

Comment on this clonotype: The junction differs from germline at one of its ends, possibly a read error. The chain combines TRBV11-2 with TRBJ2-1, with D possibly TRBD2 on 6 matching bases. The CDR3 covers 17 residues. CDR1 is SGHAT, CDR2 FQNNGV, per germline. CDR3 amino acids: CASSLGPPLAVYDEQFF. DNA for the CDR3: TGTGCCAGCAGCTTAGGCCCCCCACTAGCAGTCTACGATGAGCAGTTCTTC.

The sample holds many counts of this clonotype. The chain uses TRBV7-9 and TRBJ2-2; 11 bases fit TRBD1. Trimming removed 3 bases from V and 7 bases from J; junction bases left unmatched: 4. The length of the CDR3 is 15 residues. The germline gives CDR1 SEHNR, CDR2 FQNEAQ (reference sequence). This chain's CDR3 is CASSLDRGRSGELFF. The CDR3 DNA sequence: TGTGCCAGCAGCTTGGACAGGGGGCGGAGCGGGGAGCTGTTTTTT.

This clonotype was counted ten times or more. The V call is TRBV7-9, the J call TRBJ1-1; no firm D call. V gave up 1 base and J gave up 2 bases, with 2 bases separating them. Germline CDR1 reads SEHNR; CDR2 reads FQNEAQ (reference sequence). This CDR3 contains 12 residues. CDR3 nucleotides: TGTGCCAGCAGCTTAGAAAACACTGAAGCTTTCTTT. Protein product: CASSLENTEAFF.

The V call is TRBV20-1, the J call TRBJ1-5, with TRBD1 as a possible D gene (6 bases). CDR3 size: 14 residues. The germline gives CDR1 DFQATT, CDR2 SNEGSKA (reference sequence). Deletions cut 3 bases from V and 6 bases from J, with 15 bases between. The CDR3 loop reads CSASPQGFGQPQHF. Written as DNA, the CDR3 is TGCAGTGCTAGTCCTCAGGGGTTCGGTCAGCCCCAGCATTTT.

The chain employs TRBV24-1 and TRBJ2-1; 15 bases line up with TRBD2. This CDR3 spans 16 amino acids. Germline CDR1 and CDR2: KGHDR and SFDVKD. Losses at the gene ends were 5 bases for V and 10 bases for J; bases not matched to a gene: 8. The CDR3 sequence is CATSGKRTSGREEQFF. In nucleotides, the CDR3 is TGTGCCACCAGTGGGAAACGGACTAGCGGGAGGGAAGAGCAGTTCTTC.

In regard to this clonotype: This sequence may be a read error, since a much larger clone differs from it by one base. The rearrangement uses TRBV19 and TRBJ2-1, with TRBD2 matching over 7 bases. This CDR3 comprises 17 residues. Trimming cost V 5 bases and J 0 bases; bases outside gene matches: 10. From germline, CDR1 is LNHDA and CDR2 SQIVND (reference sequence). CDR3 sequence reads: CASSPTSRYSSYNEQFF. CDR3 DNA sequence: TGTGCCAGTAGTCCGACTAGCAGGTATAGCTCCTACAATGAGCAGTTCTTC.

The chain joins TRBV12-3 or TRBV12-4 to TRBJ2-2, with D uncertain. CDR3 size: 14 residues. Between the trimmed V and J ends, which lost 6 bases and 6 bases, there was a span of 14 bases. CDR3 nucleotides: TGTGCCAGCAGCCCCGAAAGATACGCCGGGGAGCTGTTTTTT. It is translated as CASSPERYAGELFF.

This clonotype occurred a few times. This sequence may be a read error, since a much larger clone differs from it by one base. V gene TRBV19 combines with J gene TRBJ2-3; D not resolved. Germline V gives CDR1 LNHDA, CDR2 SQIVND (reference sequence). The CDR3 covers 14 residues. CDR3 nucleotide sequence: TGTGCCAGTAGCCCCCCAAGTAGCACAGAGACGCAGTATTTT. As protein: CASSPPSSTETQYF.

The chain links TRBV5-4 to TRBJ2-5; a possible D gene is TRBD2 (6 bases). This CDR3 is built from 14 residues. In germline, CDR1 is SGHNT, CDR2 YYREEE (reference sequence). V lost 4 bases and J lost 5, with 15 bases in between. This CDR3 reads CASSADQRAETQYF. The DNA for the CDR3 is TGTGCCAGCAGCGCGGACCAGCGGGCGGAGACCCAGTACTTC.

The CDR3 DNA sequence: TGCGCCAGCAGCCAAGTACAGGGTCCAGGAGAGACCCAGTACTTC. Translating it yields CASSQVQGPGETQYF. The chain uses TRBV4-3 and TRBJ2-5; tentatively, D is TRBD1 (6 bases). V was pared by 1 base and J by 4 bases, with 13 bases between. This CDR3 comprises 15 residues. Germline V gives CDR1 LGHNA, CDR2 YSLEER.

This clonotype came up once. The chain recombines TRBV29-1 with TRBJ2-1; TRBD1 aligns across 8 bases. V was clipped by 6 bases and J by 7 bases; unmatched bases: 11. The CDR3 runs 14 residues. CDR1 SQVTM and CDR2 ANQGSEA come from the germline V gene. CDR3 sequence: CSVLGQGVTNEQFF. The CDR3 DNA sequence: TGCAGCGTCCTAGGACAGGGAGTTACGAATGAGCAGTTCTTC.

The sample holds one count of this clonotype. Relative to the germline gene, one junction end is altered; a read error may explain this. The rearrangement joins TRBV29-1 to TRBJ2-1; TRBD2 matches at 8 bases. The CDR3 is 15 amino acids. Per germline, CDR1 SQVTM and CDR2 ANQGSEA. CDR3 DNA: TGCGGCGTTGAACTGCGGGAGGAGCCCTACAATGAGCAGTTCTTC. Encoded protein: CGVELREEPYNEQFF.

About this clonotype itself: Being one base from a much bigger clone, this may be a read error. The CDR3 region is CASSLVWGAGDNEQLF. CDR3 in DNA: TGTGCCAGCAGCTTAGTATGGGGGGCAGGGGACAATGAGCAGCTCTTC. This chain joins TRBV11-2 and TRBJ2-1; D may correspond to TRBD1 or TRBD2 (6 bases each). The CDR3 is 16 amino acids. CDR1 is SGHAT, CDR2 FQNNGV, per germline. Combining the CDR3 with reference TRBV11-2 and TRBJ2-1 gives the whole variable domain EAGVAQSPRYKIIEKRQSVAFWCNPISGHATLYWYQQILGQGPKLLIQFQNNGVVDDSQLPKDRFSAERLKGVDSTLKIQPAKLEDSAVYLCASSLVWGAGDNEQLFGPGTRLTVL.

The chain links TRBV11-1 to TRBJ2-7; 13 bases line up with TRBD2. Looked up from germline, CDR1 is SGHAT and CDR2 is FQDESV (reference sequence). The CDR3 consists of 18 residues. Trimming removed 4 bases from V and 3 bases from J; junction bases left unmatched: 12. The CDR3 reads CASSSDGLAGVNNYEQYF. CDR3 bases: TGTGCCAGCAGCTCAGACGGACTAGCGGGGGTGAACAACTACGAGCAGTACTTC.

This clonotype was observed once. CDR3 sequence reads: CASSRQGAFYGYTF. The CDR3, as DNA: TGTGCCAGTAGTAGACAGGGGGCTTTCTATGGCTACACCTTC. The genes are TRBV19 and TRBJ1-2, with TRBD1 matching over 10 bases. J gave up 4 bases and V 4 bases, and 3 bases lay outside the gene matches. CDR3 length: 14 amino acids. Germline-derived CDR1 and CDR2 are LNHDA and SQIVND (reference sequence).

This clonotype was observed a handful of times. The chain has TRBV5-6 and TRBJ2-7; weak D call: TRBD2 (5 bases). The CDR3 is 15 amino acids. Per the germline V gene, CDR1 is SGHDT and CDR2 is YYEEEE. The V end lost 2 bases, the J end lost 2 bases, and 14 bases lay between the germline ends. CDR3 in DNA: TGTGCCAGCAGCTTCCCCAGTGGGGAGCCCTACGAGCAGTACTTC. As protein: CASSFPSGEPYEQYF.

Notes on this clonotype: A much larger clone lies a single base off, so this may be a read error. The chain is built from TRBV5-1 and TRBJ2-1, with 10 bases lining up with TRBD1. CDR1 is SGHRS, CDR2 YFSETQ, per germline. The CDR3 runs to 15 residues. The CDR3 DNA reads as TGCGCCAGCAGTTTAGCGGGACAGGGGTACAATGAGCAGTCCTTC. Protein product: CASSLAGQGYNEQSF.

As for this clonotype: Just one base apart from a much larger clone, this may be a read error. The rearrangement uses TRBV11-2 and TRBJ1-2, with D possibly matching TRBD1 (5 bases). V lost 5 bases and J lost 6, with 19 bases in between. The CDR3 loop spans 15 amino acids. Looked up from germline, CDR1 is SGHAT and CDR2 is FQNNGV. CDR3 region: CASSPSGGSLDGYTF. In DNA form, the CDR3 reads TGTGCCAGCAGCCCTAGCGGGGGGAGCCTGGATGGCTACACCTTC.

This clonotype was seen more than once but under ten times. Possible read error: a much larger clone is one base away. The chain carries TRBV7-9 and TRBJ2-5; D may be TRBD2 (6 bases). Germline V lookup: CDR1 SEHNR, CDR2 FQNEAQ (reference sequence). The CDR3 loop spans 15 amino acids. V lost 3 bases, J lost 5 bases, and 16 bases lay in between. The CDR3 is CASSLVGGKDETQYF. DNA for the CDR3: TGTGCCAGCAGCTTGGTTGGGGGGAAGGATGAGACCCAGTACTTC.

In nucleotides, the CDR3 is TGTGCCACCGGTGAGGGGGGGTACAATGAGCAGTTCTTC. Translation: CATGEGGYNEQFF. The genes are TRBV10-3 and TRBJ2-1; a possible D gene is TRBD2 (7 bases). Per the germline V gene, CDR1 is ENHRY and CDR2 is SYGVKD. This CDR3 contains 13 residues. Trimming removed 10 bases from V and 4 bases from J, with 14 bases in between.

V and J are TRBV27 and TRBJ1-6; D remains ambiguous. Trimming left V 5 bases short and J 8 bases short, with 7 bases between. This CDR3 contains 12 residues. Germline V lookup: CDR1 MNHEY, CDR2 SMNVEV (reference sequence). In DNA form, the CDR3 reads TGTGCCAGCAGTCCCGCCGATTCACCCCTCCACTTT. It translates to CASSPADSPLHF.

The rearrangement joins TRBV6-1 to TRBJ2-7; a possible D gene is TRBD2 (6 bases). CDR3 length: 12 residues. V lost 8 bases, J lost 5 bases, and 13 bases lay in between. Looked up from germline, CDR1 is MNHNS and CDR2 is SASEGT. In nucleotides, the CDR3 is TGTGCCAGCCGAGGCGGAGGGGACGAGCAGTACTTC. Its translation is CASRGGGDEQYF.

This clonotype came up many times. The chain joins TRBV6-1 to TRBJ2-7; D not certain. The CDR3 length is 12 residues. Germline V lookup: CDR1 MNHNS, CDR2 SASEGT. Trimming removed 6 bases from V and 3 bases from J, with 9 bases in between. The CDR3 DNA follows: TGTGCCAGCAGCCCGGGTGACTACGAGCAGTACTTC. It yields the protein CASSPGDYEQYF.

The V and J genes are TRBV19 and TRBJ1-5; 8 nucleotides line up with TRBD1. The germline gives CDR1 LNHDA, CDR2 SQIVND (reference sequence). This CDR3 has 15 residues. The ends lost 7 bases at V and 4 bases at J; junction bases unmatched: 9. CDR3 DNA sequence: TGTGCCAGTACCTTGGACAGGGCGGCTAATCAGCCCCAGCATTTT. Translating gives CASTLDRAANQPQHF.

Comment on this clonotype: The junction does not match germline at one end; this may be a read error. The chain carries TRBV2 and TRBJ1-6, with TRBD1 as a possible D gene (6 bases). Germline V gene sequence: CDR1 SNHLY, CDR2 FYNNEI. The CDR3 consists of 14 residues. Here the CDR3 reads CASGDRPDNSPLHF. CDR3 sequence (DNA): TGTGCCAGCGGTGACAGGCCGGACAATTCACCCCTCCACTTT.